These 22 T cell receptor beta chains were all obtained from the same sample, sequenced in a study of CD8 T cells in Susac syndrome. RNA was extracted with the RNeasy kit, and a quantity of roughly 0.5 to 1 ug was reverse transcribed using random hexamers. TCRdb re-called the immunoSEQ multiplex PCR reads through MiXCR, storing one row per CDR3 protein. The sample lists 250,000 to 300,000 distinct CDR3 sequences, around 89% occurring once. The sample taken for sequencing was CD8+ T cells from PBMCs. These receptors originate from a human donor with multiple sclerosis.

V usage is TRBV20-1 and J usage is TRBJ2-1; 12 nucleotides agree with TRBD2. This CDR3 spans 16 amino acids. Losses at the gene ends were 3 bases for V and 3 bases for J; bases not matched to a gene: 6. The V gene's germline CDR1 is DFQATT and CDR2 SNEGSKA (reference sequence). In nucleotides, the CDR3 is TGCAGTGCTAGGGCTCTAGCGGGAGGGAGCTACAATGAGCAGTTCTTC. Translated: CSARALAGGSYNEQFF.

The chain recombines TRBV12-3 or TRBV12-4 with TRBJ2-2; D may be TRBD2 (5 bases). The V and J ends lost 2 bases and 2 bases respectively, with 21 bases between them. This CDR3 has 19 residues. The CDR3 loop reads CASSLLFRRESPNTGELFF. The CDR3 DNA reads as TGTGCCAGCAGTTTATTATTTCGACGGGAATCTCCAAACACCGGGGAGCTGTTTTTT.

The gene calls are TRBV5-6 and TRBJ2-1; 11 nucleotides match TRBD2. The CDR3 spans 15 residues. Germline assignment: CDR1 SGHDT and CDR2 YYEEEE. The junction had 5 bases not matched to a gene; V was cut back by 2 bases and J by 7 bases. The CDR3 nucleotides are TGTGCCAGCAGCTTAAGACTAGCGGGGCGGAATGAGCAGTTCTTC. Residues: CASSLRLAGRNEQFF.

This clonotype was observed once. The J gene is TRBJ2-4, the V gene TRBV6-5; 8 bases line up with TRBD2. The length of the CDR3 is 17 residues. From germline, CDR1 is MNHEY and CDR2 SVGAGI. With V trimmed by 2 bases and J by 4 bases, 10 bases remained unmatched. The CDR3 loop is CASSYRGGTLGKNIQYF. CDR3 nucleotide sequence: TGTGCCAGCAGTTACCGGGGGGGCACCTTAGGGAAAAACATTCAGTACTTC.

The rearrangement joins TRBV10-3 to TRBJ1-5; D may be TRBD1 (5 bases). This CDR3 spans 14 amino acids. V was cut by 6 bases and J by 7 bases, with 16 bases left in between. The V gene's germline CDR1 is ENHRY and CDR2 SYGVKD. CDR3 nucleotide sequence: TGTGCCATCAGCGGGGACGGCGTCGACCAGCCCCAGCATTTT. This codes for CAISGDGVDQPQHF.

This clonotype was found once. The genes are TRBV20-1 and TRBJ1-2; D gene unclear. V shed 3 bases and J shed 4 bases, with 15 bases lying between them. Germline assignment: CDR1 DFQATT and CDR2 SNEGSKA (reference sequence). The CDR3 is 14 residues long. CDR3: CSASLGFLLYGYTF. CDR3 coding DNA: TGCAGTGCTAGTTTGGGGTTCCTACTCTATGGCTACACCTTC.

CDR3 in DNA: TGTGCCAGCAGCGTAGACCGGGACAGGGGTTCCCACGAGCAGTACTTC. Amino acid sequence: CASSVDRDRGSHEQYF. The rearrangement links TRBV5-5 to TRBJ2-7, with 10 bases matching TRBD1. This CDR3 is built from 16 residues. The germline V gene encodes CDR1 SGHKS and CDR2 YYEKEE (reference sequence). V gave up 4 bases and J gave up 5 bases; unmatched junction bases: 12.

The rearrangement links TRBV27 to TRBJ2-7; D is ambiguous. Trimming pared 6 bases from V and 4 bases from J, leaving 16 bases between. The CDR3 totals 14 residues. Germline values: CDR1 MNHEY, CDR2 SMNVEV (reference sequence). The CDR3 DNA is TGTGCCAGCAGCCCCTTGGGATTGTTGTACGAGCAGTACTTC. This encodes CASSPLGLLYEQYF.

The V gene is TRBV12-3 or TRBV12-4, the J gene TRBJ2-2; either TRBD1 or TRBD2 may fit D (6 bases each). The V end lost 11 bases, the J end lost 3 bases, and 16 bases lay between the germline ends. This CDR3 contains 14 residues. The CDR3 loop is CAGKGGSDTGELFF. The CDR3, as DNA: TGTGCCGGCAAAGGGGGGTCAGACACCGGGGAGCTGTTTTTT.

V gene TRBV9 combines with J gene TRBJ2-1, with 10 bases identical to TRBD2. The CDR3 is made up of 16 amino acids. Germline V gene sequence: CDR1 SGDLS, CDR2 YYNGEE. With 0 bases clipped from V and 7 bases from J, the junction kept 7 bases outside the gene matches. The CDR3 nucleotides are TGTGCCAGCAGCGTAGCCAGCGGGGGGGCAGGTAATGAGCAGTTCTTC. It is translated as CASSVASGGAGNEQFF.

This chain connects TRBV7-9 to TRBJ2-1; TRBD2 agrees at 7 bases. With V trimmed by 5 bases and J by 10 bases, 14 bases remained unmatched. CDR1 is SEHNR and CDR2 is FQNEAQ in the germline V gene (reference sequence). The CDR3 totals 15 residues. CDR3 amino acids: CASSPILAAFGEQFF. DNA for the CDR3: TGTGCCAGCAGCCCTATCCTAGCGGCCTTTGGGGAGCAGTTCTTC.

The chain recombines TRBV11-2 with TRBJ2-1, with D uncertain. Germline V gene lookup returns CDR1 SGHAT and CDR2 FQNNGV. The CDR3 consists of 15 residues. V gave up 5 bases and J gave up 5 bases, with 16 bases separating them. CDR3 DNA sequence: TGTGCCAGCAGCCCCGTCGGGCAGTGGCACAATGAGCAGTTCTTC. Its translation is CASSPVGQWHNEQFF.

The rearrangement uses TRBV5-1 and TRBJ2-7; 7 bases map to TRBD1. The CDR3 totals 14 residues. The V gene end was trimmed by 9 bases and the J gene end by 5 bases; junction bases not matched to a gene: 14. Germline-derived CDR1 and CDR2 are SGHRS and YFSETQ. The CDR3 loop is CATSYEGGKDEQYF. The CDR3 region has the DNA TGCGCCACTTCGTACGAAGGGGGCAAGGACGAGCAGTACTTC.

V and J are TRBV11-2 and TRBJ1-4, with TRBD1 matching 7 bases. This CDR3 has 17 amino acids. Germline loops: CDR1 SGHAT, CDR2 FQNNGV. The V gene end was trimmed by 4 bases and the J gene end by 4 bases; junction bases not matched to a gene: 12. The CDR3 loop reads CASSYLEATGINEKLFF. CDR3 nucleotide sequence: TGTGCCAGCAGCTACCTTGAGGCGACAGGGATTAATGAAAAACTGTTTTTT. The entire variable domain, with the rest obtained from reference TRBV11-2 and TRBJ1-4, is as follows: EAGVAQSPRYKIIEKRQSVAFWCNPISGHATLYWYQQILGQGPKLLIQFQNNGVVDDSQLPKDRFSAERLKGVDSTLKIQPAKLEDSAVYLCASSYLEATGINEKLFFGSGTQLSVL.

About this clonotype itself: One junction end disagrees with the germline gene, perhaps due to a read error. The V gene is TRBV6-5, the J gene TRBJ2-5; 7 bases are a match to TRBD2. This CDR3 has 18 residues. The germline CDR1 and CDR2 sequences are MNHEY and SVGAGI. The CDR3 bases are TGTGCCAGCAGTGACTCTGCCTGGGAGTTCCCGGGAGGAGAGACCCAGTACTTC. Translated, it gives CASSDSAWEFPGGETQYF.

J is TRBJ2-1 and V is TRBV20-1; 7 nucleotides match TRBD2. Germline trimming cut 5 bases from V and 7 bases from J; bases unmatched to any gene: 5. CDR3 length: 12 amino acids. Germline values: CDR1 DFQATT, CDR2 SNEGSKA (reference sequence). This CDR3 reads CSAASGLNEQFF. The CDR3 DNA reads TGCAGTGCTGCTAGCGGACTAAATGAGCAGTTCTTC.

The genes are TRBV20-1 and TRBJ2-3; D may be TRBD1 or TRBD2 (6 bases each). There are 16 residues in the CDR3. CDR1 and CDR2 (germline): DFQATT, SNEGSKA (reference sequence). V lost 0 bases to trimming and J lost 2 bases, with 15 bases between them. In DNA form, the CDR3 reads TGCAGTGCTAGAGATGTTGGGGGGCGAGACACAGATACGCAGTATTTT. It yields the protein CSARDVGGRDTDTQYF.

CDR3 in DNA: TGTGCCAGCAGGGCAGGGGGCAGAGCACCCCTCCACTTT. Its translation: CASRAGGRAPLHF. V gene TRBV11-2 combines with J gene TRBJ1-6, with 8 bases identical to TRBD1. This CDR3 spans 13 amino acids. J was trimmed by 11 bases and V by 6 bases; bases with no gene match: 6. Germline V gene sequence: CDR1 SGHAT, CDR2 FQNNGV.

This chain joins TRBV6-1 and TRBJ1-1, with no clear D. The CDR3 is 11 amino acids. Germline V gives CDR1 MNHNS, CDR2 SASEGT. Deletions cut 3 bases from V and 4 bases from J, with 3 bases between. The CDR3 DNA follows: TGTGCCAGCAGTGAGCTCACTGAAGCTTTCTTT. Translating it yields CASSELTEAFF.

The rearrangement joins TRBV12-3 or TRBV12-4 to TRBJ2-1, with 7 bases fitting TRBD2. The CDR3 contains 15 residues. The junction had 12 bases not matched to a gene; V was cut back by 3 bases and J by 10 bases. The CDR3 bases are TGTGCCAGCAGTTTTGTGGGAGGGCCCTCTGGGGAGCAGTTCTTC. Translation: CASSFVGGPSGEQFF.

The chain uses TRBV7-9 and TRBJ2-5; maybe TRBD1 (6 bases). Trimming pared 5 bases from V and 4 bases from J, leaving 11 bases between. CDR3 size: 13 residues. Germline CDR1 and CDR2: SEHNR and FQNEAQ (reference sequence). CDR3 DNA: TGTGCCAGCAGCCGGCAGGGGCGAGAGACCCAGTACTTC. Translating it yields CASSRQGRETQYF.

This chain joins TRBV7-3 and TRBJ2-1, with 8 positions matching TRBD2. Germline values: CDR1 SGHTA, CDR2 FQGTGA. The CDR3 contains 14 residues. V trimming: 2 bases; J trimming: 5 bases; junction bases outside the gene matches: 2. The CDR3: CASSLGGGNNEQFF. The CDR3 DNA is TGTGCCAGCAGCTTAGGCGGGGGGAACAATGAGCAGTTCTTC.